The clone carrying this T cell receptor (beta chain) was picked up a small number of times. Its cognate antigen is unknown. The study made its TCR cDNA through 5'RACE template switching. That step introduced a universal primer site along with UMIs. TCRdb analysed the 5' RACE reads with MiXCR anew, one entry per CDR3 protein. The sample shows hundreds of thousands of distinct CDR3 sequences, under 7.5% of them seen only once. The CDR3 contains 8 residues. Germline trimming cut 8 bases from V and 15 bases from J; bases unmatched to any gene: 3. CDR1 and CDR2 (germline): SQVTM, ANQGSEA. The sample is drawn from a study of T cells after yellow fever vaccination. Whole-study context: When fractions had low cell numbers, they were prepared with SMART-Seq v4 Ultra Low Input.

Study-wide results and limits: Post-booster samples contained most primary-vaccination clones (about 95% CD4, roughly 88% CD8).

The rearrangement links TRBV29-1 to TRBJ2-1; 8 nucleotides align to TRBD2. This receptor was taken from a man under 40 who received the YFV17D yellow fever vaccine. Sequenced here: PBMCs, sampled 5 days after the yellow fever booster vaccination. As DNA, the CDR3 is TGCAGCCCGGGAGGGAGGTTCTTC. It encodes CSPGGRFF.